This paragraph reports one T cell receptor (beta chain). Its antigen remains unknown. This CDR3 has 17 residues. With 3 bases removed from V and 3 bases from J, the gap between germline ends came to 15 bases. Germline V CDR1 and CDR2: SNHLY, FYNNEI. This sample is drawn from a study of cytomegalovirus exposure and HLA in healthy donors. Study-wide results and caveats: Three CMV-associated chains were confirmed in vitro to be specific for CMV antigens. Common viral pathogens were later found to be apparently linked to several of the most significant clusters.

Primers for the PCR totalled 60 Vbeta and 13 Jbeta. Profiled with immunoSEQ multiplex PCR; TCRdb holds only in-frame clones, not every one. This sample carries 100,000 to 150,000 clones, about 81% of them seen once, and the ten largest clones take approximately 0.99%. This receptor was taken from a woman in her thirties in good health and CMV-seronegative. Sample: PBMCs. The chain links TRBV2 to TRBJ2-6; the D gene is possibly TRBD1 (7 bases). CDR3 sequence (DNA): TGTGCCAGCAGTGAGGAGGGGGCGGAATTTGGGGCCAACGTCCTGACTTTC. Amino acid sequence: CASSEEGAEFGANVLTF.